Listed below are T cell receptor beta chains from one sample, sequenced in a study of T-cell memory formation after mild COVID-19. TCRdb reprocessed the 5' RACE reads with MiXCR, giving one entry per CDR3 protein. The sample holds about 400,000 distinct CDR3 sequences, 24% seen once. Source material: PBMCs or a T cell subset sorted from them (not recorded which). These receptors were obtained from an adult woman who had mild COVID-19 (a few samples of this study predate the infection). Cell type and time point are not known. CDR3s include the opening cysteine and the closing phenylalanine or tryptophan. The order of the fields is J gene, clone size, V gene, CDR3 length, D gene, CDR3 protein, CDR3 DNA. A D gene is named only where the DNA matches it firmly. Where a row states a size, it is once, few, many or the class of an expanded clone; other rows omit it.

TRBJ1-6 many TRBV7-2 12 . CASSSFNSPLHF TGTGCCAGCAGTTCCTTTAATTCACCCCTCCACTTT
TRBJ2-7 . TRBV13 15 TRBD2 CASSFQREVSYEQYF TGTGCCAGCAGCTTCCAGCGGGAGGTCTCCTACGAGCAGTACTTC
TRBJ1-1 . TRBV7-2 14 . CASSLVRQTTEAFF TGTGCCAGCAGCTTAGTCCGGCAGACCACTGAAGCTTTCTTT
TRBJ2-5 few TRBV4-1 14 . CASSRTGLEETQYF TGCGCCAGCAGCCGGACGGGACTCGAAGAGACCCAGTACTTC
TRBJ2-2 . TRBV5-1 16 TRBD2 CASSFHRGVDTGELFF TGCGCCAGCAGCTTCCACCGGGGGGTGGACACCGGGGAGCTGTTTTTT
TRBJ2-3 few TRBV7-2 13 . CASSLSRQDTQYF TGTGCCAGCAGCTTATCGCGTCAAGATACGCAGTATTTT
TRBJ2-7 . TRBV15 15 . CATSTPRTESYEQYF TGTGCCACCAGCACGCCTCGGACAGAGAGCTACGAGCAGTACTTC
TRBJ2-1 many TRBV19 14 . CASSMGGDYNEQFF TGTGCCAGTAGTATGGGCGGGGACTACAATGAGCAGTTCTTC
TRBJ2-7 many TRBV7-2 13 TRBD2 CASSLVGGRVQYF TGTGCCAGCAGCTTAGTTGGCGGGAGGGTACAGTACTTC
TRBJ2-7 . TRBV10-3 15 TRBD1 CAISQGTGETYEQYF TGTGCCATCAGTCAAGGGACAGGGGAAACCTACGAGCAGTACTTC
TRBJ1-1 few TRBV29-1 13 TRBD1 CSVTTGTGWGAFF TGCAGCGTTACAACCGGGACAGGTTGGGGAGCTTTCTTT
TRBJ1-5 . TRBV4-1 13 TRBD1 CASSFDRVEPQHF TGCGCCAGCAGCTTCGACAGGGTTGAGCCCCAGCATTTT
TRBJ2-1 few TRBV4-3 13 . CASSHPGRNEQFF TGCGCCAGCAGCCATCCGGGACGGAATGAGCAGTTCTTC
TRBJ1-1 few TRBV6-2/TRBV6-3 14 . CASSYSVAASEAFF TGTGCCAGCAGTTACTCGGTAGCAGCTTCTGAAGCTTTCTTT